The rows below give T cell receptor beta chains drawn from one sample of a study of blood T cell repertoires in COVID-19. The table came from immunoSEQ multiplex PCR; TCRdb's copy has only in-frame clones and leaves some out. This repertoire shows under 45,000 clones, approximately 86% found once; its top ten account for around 5.2%. The sequenced sample consisted of peripheral blood. These receptor sequences come from a middle-aged man with active COVID-19. Each CDR3 is given with its conserved first and last residue. A D gene is named only where the DNA matches it firmly. Expanded clones are given a class, and other clones once, few, many or no size at all.

V gene: TRBV27; J gene: TRBJ2-7; clone size: once; D gene: TRBD1; CDR3 protein: CASSLMFGTAYEQYF; CDR3 DNA: TGTGCCAGCAGTTTAATGTTCGGGACAGCCTACGAGCAGTACTTC
V gene: TRBV5-1; J gene: TRBJ2-7; clone size: -; D gene: TRBD2; CDR3 protein: CASSRDYGAYEQYF; CDR3 DNA: TGCGCCAGCAGCCGGGACTATGGAGCCTACGAGCAGTACTTC
V gene: TRBV27; J gene: TRBJ1-2; clone size: -; D gene: TRBD1; CDR3 protein: CASSPLLTRQGSGYTF; CDR3 DNA: TGTGCCAGCAGTCCTCTCCTCACTCGACAGGGATCTGGCTACACCTTC
V gene: TRBV18; J gene: TRBJ1-4; clone size: once; D gene: -; CDR3 protein: CASSPTSAEKLFF; CDR3 DNA: TGTGCCAGCTCACCAACTTCCGCCGAAAAACTGTTTTTT
V gene: TRBV20-1; J gene: TRBJ1-5; clone size: -; D gene: -; CDR3 protein: CSASREGDQPQHF; CDR3 DNA: TGCAGTGCTAGTCGGGAGGGAGATCAGCCCCAGCATTTT
V gene: TRBV6-1; J gene: TRBJ1-5; clone size: -; D gene: -; CDR3 protein: CASSERRRRQTNSNQPQHF; CDR3 DNA: TGTGCCAGCAGTGAAAGAAGGCGGCGGCAGACTAATAGCAATCAGCCCCAGCATTTT
V gene: TRBV19; J gene: TRBJ1-5; clone size: few; D gene: -; CDR3 protein: CASSIPGYSNQPQHF; CDR3 DNA: TGTGCCAGTAGTATCCCAGGTTATAGCAATCAGCCCCAGCATTTT
V gene: TRBV2; J gene: TRBJ2-4; clone size: -; D gene: -; CDR3 protein: CASNDGTYLNIQYF; CDR3 DNA: TGTGCCAGCAATGACGGGACTTACTTAAACATTCAGTACTTC
V gene: TRBV6-5; J gene: TRBJ1-5; clone size: -; D gene: -; CDR3 protein: CATLGGGNQPQHF; CDR3 DNA: TGTGCCACCCTCGGGGGTGGCAATCAGCCCCAGCATTTT
V gene: TRBV7-2; J gene: TRBJ2-1; clone size: -; D gene: TRBD2; CDR3 protein: CASSLGSGSIEQFF; CDR3 DNA: TGTGCCAGCAGCTTAGGTAGCGGGAGCATTGAGCAGTTCTTC
V gene: TRBV6-6; J gene: TRBJ1-6; clone size: -; D gene: -; CDR3 protein: CASSPRGAGSSYNSPLHF; CDR3 DNA: TGTGCCAGCAGTCCCCGGGGGGCCGGTAGCTCCTATAATTCACCCCTCCACTTT
V gene: TRBV19; J gene: TRBJ1-1; clone size: -; D gene: -; CDR3 protein: CASSIGMNTEAFF; CDR3 DNA: TGTGCCAGTAGTATCGGGATGAACACTGAAGCTTTCTTT
V gene: TRBV6-1; J gene: TRBJ2-5; clone size: once; D gene: TRBD2; CDR3 protein: CASSELAGGPETQYF; CDR3 DNA: TGTGCCAGCAGTGAACTAGCGGGAGGGCCAGAGACCCAGTACTTC
V gene: TRBV2; J gene: TRBJ1-2; clone size: -; D gene: -; CDR3 protein: CASRVSTANYGYTF; CDR3 DNA: TGTGCCAGCAGGGTCTCGACAGCTAACTATGGCTACACCTTC
V gene: TRBV9; J gene: TRBJ2-7; clone size: -; D gene: -; CDR3 protein: CASSVVGQVPNF; CDR3 DNA: TGTGCCAGCAGCGTAGTGGGGCAGGTCCCCAACTTC
V gene: TRBV6-5; J gene: TRBJ1-1; clone size: -; D gene: TRBD1; CDR3 protein: CASSPGQGAGTEAFF; CDR3 DNA: TGTGCCAGCAGCCCGGGACAGGGGGCCGGGACTGAAGCTTTCTTT
V gene: TRBV11-2; J gene: TRBJ1-6; clone size: few; D gene: -; CDR3 protein: CASSPVQARRSPLHF; CDR3 DNA: TGTGCCAGCAGCCCCGTTCAGGCCCGGAGGTCACCCCTCCACTTT
V gene: TRBV10-3; J gene: TRBJ1-1; clone size: -; D gene: -; CDR3 protein: CAISESRTETSEAFF; CDR3 DNA: TGTGCCATCAGTGAGTCGAGGACAGAAACTTCTGAAGCTTTCTTT
V gene: TRBV6-2/TRBV6-3; J gene: TRBJ1-3; clone size: few; D gene: -; CDR3 protein: CASSPNRFSGNTIYF; CDR3 DNA: TGTGCCAGCAGCCCCAACAGGTTCTCTGGAAACACCATATATTTT
V gene: TRBV30; J gene: TRBJ2-3; clone size: -; D gene: -; CDR3 protein: CAWRNRVTDTQYF; CDR3 DNA: TGTGCCTGGAGGAACAGGGTGACAGATACGCAGTATTTT
V gene: TRBV11-2; J gene: TRBJ2-3; clone size: -; D gene: -; CDR3 protein: CASSPITGAGTQYF; CDR3 DNA: TGTGCCAGCAGCCCCATCACTGGAGCCGGTACGCAGTATTTT
V gene: TRBV10-1; J gene: TRBJ1-3; clone size: once; D gene: TRBD1; CDR3 protein: CASRWVDRSGASSGTIYF; CDR3 DNA: TGCGCCAGCCGATGGGTGGACAGGTCGGGGGCTTCGTCGGGCACCATATATTTT
V gene: TRBV5-1; J gene: TRBJ2-1; clone size: -; D gene: TRBD1; CDR3 protein: CASSSDRNEQFF; CDR3 DNA: TGCGCCAGCAGCTCGGACAGGAATGAGCAGTTCTTC
V gene: TRBV10-2; J gene: TRBJ1-2; clone size: -; D gene: -; CDR3 protein: CASSVGEGGYTF; CDR3 DNA: TGCGCCAGCAGTGTCGGAGAGGGTGGCTACACCTTC
V gene: TRBV5-6; J gene: TRBJ2-7; clone size: once; D gene: -; CDR3 protein: CASSFDSPLEQYF; CDR3 DNA: TGTGCCAGCAGCTTTGACAGTCCCCTCGAGCAGTACTTC
V gene: TRBV5-1; J gene: TRBJ2-2; clone size: -; D gene: TRBD1; CDR3 protein: CASSLIQGSTGELFF; CDR3 DNA: TGCGCCAGCAGCTTAATACAGGGGAGCACCGGGGAGCTGTTTTTT
V gene: TRBV19; J gene: TRBJ2-3; clone size: -; D gene: -; CDR3 protein: CASSILAISTDTQYF; CDR3 DNA: TGTGCCAGTAGTATACTAGCGATCAGCACAGATACGCAGTATTTT
V gene: TRBV11-3; J gene: TRBJ2-7; clone size: -; D gene: TRBD1; CDR3 protein: CASSLERVKTGTGYSYEQYF; CDR3 DNA: TGTGCCAGCAGCTTAGAACGCGTTAAGACTGGGACAGGATATTCCTACGAGCAGTACTTC
V gene: TRBV28; J gene: TRBJ2-5; clone size: -; D gene: -; CDR3 protein: CAVAVPGLMKTQYF; CDR3 DNA: TGTGCCGTAGCAGTTCCGGGGTTGATGAAGACCCAGTACTTC
V gene: TRBV7-2; J gene: TRBJ1-2; clone size: -; D gene: TRBD1; CDR3 protein: CASSLSTGGDGYTF; CDR3 DNA: TGTGCCAGCAGCTTATCGACAGGGGGAGATGGCTACACCTTC
V gene: TRBV2; J gene: TRBJ2-2; clone size: -; D gene: -; CDR3 protein: CASSKQGTGELFF; CDR3 DNA: TGTGCCAGCAGTAAACAGGGCACCGGGGAGCTGTTTTTT
V gene: TRBV27; J gene: TRBJ2-7; clone size: -; D gene: TRBD1; CDR3 protein: CASSLPSQGTYEQYF; CDR3 DNA: TGTGCCAGCAGTCTTCCCTCACAGGGGACCTACGAGCAGTACTTC
V gene: TRBV7-9; J gene: TRBJ2-3; clone size: -; D gene: TRBD2; CDR3 protein: CASSSQPGLATDTQYF; CDR3 DNA: TGTGCCAGCAGCTCTCAACCGGGACTAGCCACAGATACGCAGTATTTT
V gene: TRBV28; J gene: TRBJ1-5; clone size: -; D gene: -; CDR3 protein: CASSLEGQQPQHF; CDR3 DNA: TGTGCCAGCAGTTTAGAGGGCCAGCAGCCCCAGCATTTT
V gene: TRBV29-1; J gene: TRBJ1-1; clone size: -; D gene: TRBD1; CDR3 protein: CSVGDRASEAFF; CDR3 DNA: TGCAGCGTAGGCGACAGGGCCTCTGAAGCTTTCTTT
V gene: TRBV7-9; J gene: TRBJ1-2; clone size: once; D gene: TRBD1; CDR3 protein: CASSSLDRAYGYTF; CDR3 DNA: TGTGCCAGCAGCTCCCTGGACAGGGCCTATGGCTACACCTTC
V gene: TRBV7-9; J gene: TRBJ2-7; clone size: -; D gene: TRBD2; CDR3 protein: CASRGTSGRVDEQYF; CDR3 DNA: TGTGCCAGCCGCGGGACTAGCGGGAGAGTCGACGAGCAGTACTTC
V gene: TRBV15; J gene: TRBJ1-2; clone size: -; D gene: TRBD1; CDR3 protein: CATSSLPAGGNGYTF; CDR3 DNA: TGTGCCACCAGCAGCCTCCCCGCAGGGGGCAATGGCTACACCTTC
V gene: TRBV27; J gene: TRBJ1-5; clone size: -; D gene: TRBD1; CDR3 protein: CASSPRGVNQPQHF; CDR3 DNA: TGTGCCAGCAGCCCCAGGGGGGTCAATCAGCCCCAGCATTTT
V gene: TRBV6-1; J gene: TRBJ1-2; clone size: -; D gene: -; CDR3 protein: CASSDPPGGNYGYTF; CDR3 DNA: TGTGCCAGCAGTGACCCCCCGGGGGGAAACTATGGCTACACCTTC
V gene: TRBV18; J gene: TRBJ2-7; clone size: -; D gene: TRBD1; CDR3 protein: CASSLDREFSYEQYF; CDR3 DNA: TGTGCCAGCTCTTTGGACAGGGAGTTCTCCTACGAGCAGTACTTC
V gene: TRBV14; J gene: TRBJ2-7; clone size: -; D gene: TRBD2; CDR3 protein: CASSPRYGGSKYEQYF; CDR3 DNA: TGTGCCAGCAGCCCCAGGTACGGCGGGAGTAAGTACGAGCAGTACTTC
V gene: TRBV10-3; J gene: TRBJ2-2; clone size: -; D gene: TRBD1; CDR3 protein: CAISGGTGTGELFF; CDR3 DNA: TGTGCCATCAGTGGTGGGACAGGTACCGGGGAGCTGTTTTTT
V gene: TRBV27; J gene: TRBJ2-3; clone size: -; D gene: TRBD2; CDR3 protein: CASSRASGFASTDTQYF; CDR3 DNA: TGTGCCAGCAGTCGGGCTAGCGGGTTTGCAAGCACAGATACGCAGTATTTT
V gene: TRBV30; J gene: TRBJ1-6; clone size: -; D gene: -; CDR3 protein: CAWRIDIYNSPLHF; CDR3 DNA: TGTGCCTGGAGGATCGACATCTATAATTCACCCCTCCACTTT
V gene: TRBV7-3; J gene: TRBJ2-3; clone size: -; D gene: TRBD2; CDR3 protein: CASSLAGGMADTQYF; CDR3 DNA: TGTGCCAGCAGCTTAGCGGGAGGGATGGCGGATACGCAGTATTTT
V gene: TRBV11-2; J gene: TRBJ2-2; clone size: -; D gene: -; CDR3 protein: CASSLNTGNTGELFF; CDR3 DNA: TGTGCCAGCAGCTTAAATACAGGGAACACCGGGGAGCTGTTTTTT
V gene: TRBV4-2; J gene: TRBJ2-3; clone size: -; D gene: TRBD2; CDR3 protein: CASSQADNGRASNTQYF; CDR3 DNA: TGTGCCAGCAGCCAAGCGGACAACGGGAGGGCTTCGAATACGCAGTATTTT
V gene: TRBV4-1; J gene: TRBJ2-3; clone size: -; D gene: -; CDR3 protein: CASSPQASYTDTQYF; CDR3 DNA: TGCGCCAGCAGCCCCCAGGCAAGTTACACAGATACGCAGTATTTT
V gene: TRBV29-1; J gene: TRBJ2-1; clone size: -; D gene: -; CDR3 protein: CSVALRARVGRNEQFF; CDR3 DNA: TGCAGCGTTGCCCTACGGGCCAGGGTGGGTCGGAATGAGCAGTTCTTC